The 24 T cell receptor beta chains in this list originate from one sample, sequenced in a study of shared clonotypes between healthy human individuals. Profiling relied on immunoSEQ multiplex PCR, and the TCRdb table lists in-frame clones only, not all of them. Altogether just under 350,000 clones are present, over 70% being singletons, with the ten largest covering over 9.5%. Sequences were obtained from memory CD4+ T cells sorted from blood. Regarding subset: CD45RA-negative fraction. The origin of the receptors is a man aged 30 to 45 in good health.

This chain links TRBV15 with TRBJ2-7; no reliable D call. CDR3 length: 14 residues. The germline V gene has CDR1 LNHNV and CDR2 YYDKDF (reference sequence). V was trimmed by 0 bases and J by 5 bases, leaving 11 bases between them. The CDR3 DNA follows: TGTGCCACCAGCAGAGATCGGGCGAGCCACGAGCAGTACTTC. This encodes CATSRDRASHEQYF.

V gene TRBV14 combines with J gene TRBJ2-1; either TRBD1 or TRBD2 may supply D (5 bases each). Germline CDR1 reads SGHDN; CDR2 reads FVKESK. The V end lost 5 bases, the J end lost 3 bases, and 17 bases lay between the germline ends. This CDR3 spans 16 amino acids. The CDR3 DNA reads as TGTGCCAGCAGCTTAAAACCGGGACGGAACTACAATGAGCAGTTCTTC. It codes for CASSLKPGRNYNEQFF.

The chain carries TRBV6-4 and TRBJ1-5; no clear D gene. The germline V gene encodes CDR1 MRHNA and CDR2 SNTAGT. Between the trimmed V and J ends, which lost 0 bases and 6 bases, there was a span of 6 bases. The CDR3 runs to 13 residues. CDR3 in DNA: TGTGCCAGCAGTGACTCGGACGGTCAGCCCCAGCATTTT. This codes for CASSDSDGQPQHF.

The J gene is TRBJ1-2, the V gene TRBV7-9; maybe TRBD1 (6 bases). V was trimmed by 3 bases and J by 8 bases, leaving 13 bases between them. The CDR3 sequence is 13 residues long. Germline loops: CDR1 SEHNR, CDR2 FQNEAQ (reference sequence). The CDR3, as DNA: TGTGCCAGCAGCTTTAACCAGGGGCACGGCTACACCTTC. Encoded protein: CASSFNQGHGYTF.

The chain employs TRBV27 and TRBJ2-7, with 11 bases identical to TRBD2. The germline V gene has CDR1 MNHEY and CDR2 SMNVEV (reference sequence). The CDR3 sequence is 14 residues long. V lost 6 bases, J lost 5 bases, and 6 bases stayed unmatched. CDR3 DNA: TGTGCCAGCAGGATAGCGGGAGGGAGCCACGAGCAGTACTTC. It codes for CASRIAGGSHEQYF.

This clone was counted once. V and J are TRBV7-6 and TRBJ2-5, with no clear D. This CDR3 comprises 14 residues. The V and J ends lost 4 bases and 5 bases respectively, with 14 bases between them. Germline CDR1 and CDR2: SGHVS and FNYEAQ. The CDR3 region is CASSSLWVRETQYF. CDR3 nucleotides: TGTGCCAGCAGCTCCCTCTGGGTCCGGGAGACCCAGTACTTC.

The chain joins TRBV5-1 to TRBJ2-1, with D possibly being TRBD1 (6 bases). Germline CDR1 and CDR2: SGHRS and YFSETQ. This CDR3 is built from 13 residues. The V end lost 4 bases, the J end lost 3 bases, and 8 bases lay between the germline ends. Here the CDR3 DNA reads TGCGCCAGCAGCGAGGACAGCTACAATGAGCAGTTCTTC. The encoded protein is CASSEDSYNEQFF.

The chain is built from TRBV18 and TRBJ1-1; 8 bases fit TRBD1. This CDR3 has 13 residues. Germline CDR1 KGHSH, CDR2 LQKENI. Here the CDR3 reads CATRGQVNTEAFF. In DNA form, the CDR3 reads TGTGCAACCAGGGGACAGGTGAACACTGAAGCTTTCTTT.

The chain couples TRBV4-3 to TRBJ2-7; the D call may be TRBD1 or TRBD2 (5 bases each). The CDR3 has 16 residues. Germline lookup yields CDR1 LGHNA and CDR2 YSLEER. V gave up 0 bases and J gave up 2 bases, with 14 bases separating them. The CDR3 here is CASSQETGTSPYEQYF. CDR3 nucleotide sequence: TGCGCCAGCAGCCAAGAAACCGGGACGTCACCCTACGAGCAGTACTTC.

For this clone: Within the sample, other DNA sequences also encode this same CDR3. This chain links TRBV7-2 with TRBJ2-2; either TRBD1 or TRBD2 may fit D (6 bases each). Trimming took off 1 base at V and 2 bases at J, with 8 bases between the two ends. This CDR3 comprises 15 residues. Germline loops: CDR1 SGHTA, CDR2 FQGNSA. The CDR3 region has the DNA TGTGCCAGCAGCTTAGGCGGGACAAACACCGGGGAGCTGTTTTTT. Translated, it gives CASSLGGTNTGELFF.

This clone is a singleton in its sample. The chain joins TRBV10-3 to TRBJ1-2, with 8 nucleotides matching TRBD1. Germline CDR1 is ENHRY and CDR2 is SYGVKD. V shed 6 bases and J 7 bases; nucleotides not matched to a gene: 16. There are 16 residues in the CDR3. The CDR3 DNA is TGTGCCATCAGCAGCTCAGGGGGCGCTAGGATTGGTGGCTACACCTTC. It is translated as CAISSSGGARIGGYTF.

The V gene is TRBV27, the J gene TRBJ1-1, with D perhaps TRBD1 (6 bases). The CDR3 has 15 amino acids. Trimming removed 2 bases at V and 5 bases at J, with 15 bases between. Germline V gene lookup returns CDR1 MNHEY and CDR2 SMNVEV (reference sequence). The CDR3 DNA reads TGTGCCAGCAGTTTACGTGGGACAAGAGAAACTGAAGCTTTCTTT. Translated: CASSLRGTRETEAFF.

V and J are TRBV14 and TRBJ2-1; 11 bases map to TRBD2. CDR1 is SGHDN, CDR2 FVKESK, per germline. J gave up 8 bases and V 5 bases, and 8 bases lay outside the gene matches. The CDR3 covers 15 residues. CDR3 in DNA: TGTGCCAGCAGCAAACTAGCGGGAGACCTGCATGAGCAGTTCTTC. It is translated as CASSKLAGDLHEQFF.

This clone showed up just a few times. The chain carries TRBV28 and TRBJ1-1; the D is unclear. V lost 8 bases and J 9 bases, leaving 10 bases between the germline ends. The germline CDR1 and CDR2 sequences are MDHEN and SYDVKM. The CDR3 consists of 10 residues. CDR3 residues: CASGLRQAFF. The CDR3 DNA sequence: TGTGCCAGCGGGTTGAGGCAAGCTTTCTTT. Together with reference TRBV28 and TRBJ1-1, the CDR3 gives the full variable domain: DVKVTQSSRYLVKRTGEKVFLECVQDMDHENMFWYRQDPGLGLRLIYFSYDVKMKEKGDIPEGYSVSREKKERFSLILESASTNQTSMYLCASGLRQAFFGQGTRLTVV.

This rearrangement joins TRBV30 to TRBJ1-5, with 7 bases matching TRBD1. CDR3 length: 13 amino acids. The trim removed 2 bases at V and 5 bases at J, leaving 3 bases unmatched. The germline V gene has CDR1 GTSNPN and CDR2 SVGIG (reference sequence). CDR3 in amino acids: CAWSKGAYQPQHF. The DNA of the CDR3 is TGTGCCTGGAGTAAGGGGGCGTATCAGCCCCAGCATTTT.

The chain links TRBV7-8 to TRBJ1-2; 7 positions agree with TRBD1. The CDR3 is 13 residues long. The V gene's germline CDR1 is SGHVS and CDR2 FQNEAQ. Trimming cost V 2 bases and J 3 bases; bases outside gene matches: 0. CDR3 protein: CASSLQGDYGYTF. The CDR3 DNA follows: TGTGCCAGCAGCTTACAGGGGGACTATGGCTACACCTTC.

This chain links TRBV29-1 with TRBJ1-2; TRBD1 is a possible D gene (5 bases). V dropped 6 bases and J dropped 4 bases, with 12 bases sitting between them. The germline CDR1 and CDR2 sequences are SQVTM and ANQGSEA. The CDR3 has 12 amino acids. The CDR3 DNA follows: TGCAGCGTCTCAACAGGCTTCTATGGCTACACCTTC. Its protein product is CSVSTGFYGYTF.

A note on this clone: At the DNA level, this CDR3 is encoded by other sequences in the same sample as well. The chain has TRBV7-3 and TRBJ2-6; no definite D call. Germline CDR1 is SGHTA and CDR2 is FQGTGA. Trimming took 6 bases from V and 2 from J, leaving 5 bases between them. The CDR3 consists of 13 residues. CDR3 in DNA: TGTGCCAGCAGTCGCACTGGGGCCAACGTCCTGACTTTC. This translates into CASSRTGANVLTF.

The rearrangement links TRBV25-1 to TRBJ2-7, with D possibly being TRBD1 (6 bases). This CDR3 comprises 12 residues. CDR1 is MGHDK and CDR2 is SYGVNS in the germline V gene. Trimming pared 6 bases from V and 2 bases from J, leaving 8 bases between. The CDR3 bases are TGTGCCAGCAGGGACAGTACCTACGAGCAGTACTTC. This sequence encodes CASRDSTYEQYF.

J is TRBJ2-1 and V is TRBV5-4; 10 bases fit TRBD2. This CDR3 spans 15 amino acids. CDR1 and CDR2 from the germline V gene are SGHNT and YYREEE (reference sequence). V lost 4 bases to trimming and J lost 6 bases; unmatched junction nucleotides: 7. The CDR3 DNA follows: TGTGCCAGCAGCACAACTAGCGGGGAGGTCAATGAGCAGTTCTTC. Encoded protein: CASSTTSGEVNEQFF.

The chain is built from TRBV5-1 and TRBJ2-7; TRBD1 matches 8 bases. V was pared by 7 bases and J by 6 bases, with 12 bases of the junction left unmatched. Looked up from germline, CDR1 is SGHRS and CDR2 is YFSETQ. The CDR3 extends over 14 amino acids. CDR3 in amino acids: CASGQGQVLGEQYF. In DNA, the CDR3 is TGCGCCAGCGGACAGGGACAGGTGCTTGGCGAGCAGTACTTC.

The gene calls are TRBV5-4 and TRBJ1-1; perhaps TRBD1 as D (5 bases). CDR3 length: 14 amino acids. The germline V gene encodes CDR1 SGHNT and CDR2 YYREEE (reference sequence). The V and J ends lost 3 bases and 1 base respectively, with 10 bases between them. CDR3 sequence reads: CASSWGRGNTEAFF. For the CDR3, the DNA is TGTGCCAGCAGCTGGGGACGGGGGAACACTGAAGCTTTCTTT. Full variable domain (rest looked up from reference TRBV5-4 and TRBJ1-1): ETGVTQSPTHLIKTRGQQVTLRCSSQSGHNTVSWYQQALGQGPQFIFQYYREEENGRGNFPPRFSGLQFPNYSSELNVNALELDDSALYLCASSWGRGNTEAFFGQGTRLTVV.

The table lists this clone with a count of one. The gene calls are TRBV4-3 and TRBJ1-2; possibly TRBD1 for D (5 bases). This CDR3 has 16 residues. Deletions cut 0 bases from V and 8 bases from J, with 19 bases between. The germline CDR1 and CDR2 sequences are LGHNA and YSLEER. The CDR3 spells CASSQDGARSPRGYTF. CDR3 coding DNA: TGCGCCAGCAGCCAAGATGGGGCGCGGAGCCCAAGAGGCTACACCTTC.

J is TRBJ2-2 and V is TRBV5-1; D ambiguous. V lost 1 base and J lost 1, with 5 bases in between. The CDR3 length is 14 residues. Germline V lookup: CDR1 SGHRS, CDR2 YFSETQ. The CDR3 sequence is CASSLQQNTGELFF. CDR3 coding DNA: TGCGCCAGCAGCTTGCAACAGAACACCGGGGAGCTGTTTTTT.